This TCR beta chain was sequenced in a study of shared clonotypes between healthy human individuals. Study-level results: Non-shared clonotypes showed lower generation probabilities than clonotypes common to all four donors.

Execution of the assay was at deep level. Original analysis: Filtering was not the same, since immunoSEQ gave junction-only sequences without quality scores. Data came from immunoSEQ multiplex PCR; TCRdb stores just in-frame clones and leaves some out. Clone size and the V and J calls come from that table; the DNA yielded D and trimming. This sample has about 1.5 million clones; around 97% occur once, and the top ten carry approximately 1.1%. This clone showed up just a few times. Its cognate antigen is unknown. Material for sequencing was naive CD4+ T cells sorted from blood. This sample's subset: CD45RA+ positively selected. This sequence originates from a man aged 25-40 years in good health.

CDR3 coding DNA: TGTGCCAGCAGATCCGGGACTTCAGAGCAGTTCTTC. It yields the protein CASRSGTSEQFF. The gene calls are TRBV6-5 and TRBJ2-1, with a tentative D call TRBD2 (6 bases). Germline CDR1 and CDR2: MNHEY and SVGAGI. The CDR3 contains 12 residues. The ends were cut back, 6 bases at V and 10 bases at J, with 13 bases in the middle.